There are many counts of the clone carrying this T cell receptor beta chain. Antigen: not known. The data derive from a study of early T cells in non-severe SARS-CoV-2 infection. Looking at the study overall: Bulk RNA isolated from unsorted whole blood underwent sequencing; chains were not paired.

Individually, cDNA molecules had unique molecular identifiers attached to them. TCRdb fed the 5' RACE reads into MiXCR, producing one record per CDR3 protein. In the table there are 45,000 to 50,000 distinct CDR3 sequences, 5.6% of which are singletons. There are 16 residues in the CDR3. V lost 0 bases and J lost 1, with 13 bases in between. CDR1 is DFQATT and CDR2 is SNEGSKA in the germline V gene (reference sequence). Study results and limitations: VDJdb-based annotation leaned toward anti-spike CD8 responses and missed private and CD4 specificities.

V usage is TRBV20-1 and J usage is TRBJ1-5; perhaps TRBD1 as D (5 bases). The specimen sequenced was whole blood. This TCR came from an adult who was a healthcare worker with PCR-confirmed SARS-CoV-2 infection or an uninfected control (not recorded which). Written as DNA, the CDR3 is TGCAGTGCTAGAGAGGTGGGGCAGGGAAGCAATCAGCCCCAGCATTTT. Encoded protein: CSAREVGQGSNQPQHF.